Below, 13 T cell receptor beta chains from the same sample are listed, as sequenced in a study of T cells in Graves' hyperthyroidism and ophthalmopathy. Researchers took RNA transcripts and amplified the TCR beta CDR3 regions from them. The study used the HTBI primer set for a first-round RT-PCR of the TCR CDR3. Via MiXCR, TCRdb re-called the multiplex PCR reads, giving one row per CDR3 protein. Among around 100,000 distinct CDR3 sequences, 47% were seen once, and the ten largest hold 26%. Sequenced sample: blood. These receptors came from a man aged 35 to 55 with Graves' hyperthyroidism.

At least ten counts were recorded for this clonotype. V and J are TRBV5-1 and TRBJ2-5; TRBD2 matches 7 bases. V trimming: 0 bases; J trimming: 4 bases; junction bases outside the gene matches: 9. This CDR3 spans 16 amino acids. The germline V gene has CDR1 SGHRS and CDR2 YFSETQ. In nucleotides, the CDR3 is TGCGCCAGCAGCTTGGCCGGCCGGGGGGACGGAGAGACCCAGTACTTC. Residues: CASSLAGRGDGETQYF.

Notes on this clonotype: It is unclear where the CDR3 begins or ends on the DNA, so no DNA is shown, and the CDR3 is as TCRdb lists it. The rearrangement links TRBV5-1 to TRBJ2-6; the table's D call, TRBD1, was not checked against the DNA. Germline CDR1 reads SGHRS; CDR2 reads YFSETQ. Ends included, the CDR3 has 24 residues. The CDR3 region is CASSLSGVGNQPQHFGDGANVLTF.

The J gene is TRBJ2-1, the V gene TRBV2; D gene uncertain. Germline V CDR1 and CDR2: SNHLY, FYNNEI. V was cut by 8 bases and J by 6 bases, with 14 bases left in between. CDR3 length: 13 residues. The CDR3, as DNA: TGTGCCAGCTCACTGAAACAAGGCAATGAGCAGTTCTTC. Translation gives CASSLKQGNEQFF.

The chain has TRBV15 and TRBJ2-6; D not resolved. The CDR3 sequence is 8 residues long. The germline CDR1 and CDR2 sequences are LNHNV and YYDKDF (reference sequence). Trimming cost V 5 bases and J 13 bases, with 0 bases left between them. The CDR3 nucleotides read TGTGCCACCAGCGTCCTGACTTTC. Translated, it gives CATSVLTF.

This chain links TRBV7-2 with TRBJ2-1; 7 nucleotides agree with TRBD2. Trimming at V came to 5 bases and at J to 6 bases, leaving 13 bases not matched to a gene. The CDR3 is 16 amino acids. CDR1 is SGHTA and CDR2 is FQGNSA in the germline V gene. The CDR3 bases are TGTGCCAGCAGCCAAGATTCGGGGGGAATAAGCAATGAGCAGTTCTTC. The encoded protein is CASSQDSGGISNEQFF.

This clonotype has a count of ten or more. The chain links TRBV2 to TRBJ2-3, with D perhaps matching TRBD1 (7 bases). V was cut by 4 bases and J by 1 base, with 12 bases left in between. This CDR3 is built from 15 residues. Germline loops: CDR1 SNHLY, CDR2 FYNNEI. The chain's CDR3 is CASSGDREGTDTQYF. The DNA for the CDR3 is TGTGCCAGCAGTGGAGACAGGGAGGGCACAGATACGCAGTATTTT.

This chain uses TRBV10-3 with TRBJ1-1; 7 bases fit TRBD1. The CDR3 is 14 residues long. The germline CDR1 and CDR2 sequences are ENHRY and SYGVKD. V dropped 4 bases and J dropped 3; count of bases not matched to a gene: 5. Written as DNA, the CDR3 is TGTGCCATCAGTGGAGGACAGGCGGACACTGAAGCTTTCTTT. This codes for CAISGGQADTEAFF.

Regarding this clonotype: The junction does not match germline at one end; this may be a read error. The chain has TRBV7-2 and TRBJ2-3; D is unresolved. The CDR3 has 16 amino acids. Per germline, CDR1 SGHTA and CDR2 FQGNSA. This chain's CDR3 is CASAFRTGGDTDTQYF. The DNA for the CDR3 is TGCGCCAGCGCCTTTCGGACGGGTGGGGACACAGATACGCAGTATTTT.

This clonotype appeared a few times. At one of its ends the junction is not consistent with the germline gene, which may arise from a read error. The J gene is TRBJ2-1, the V gene TRBV6-6; 8 positions agree with TRBD2. Germline assignment: CDR1 MNHNY and CDR2 SVGAGI (reference sequence). This CDR3 region has 15 residues. The CDR3 loop is CASREAGEGYNGQFF. In DNA, the CDR3 is TGTGCCAGCAGGGAAGCGGGAGAAGGTTACAATGGGCAGTTCTTC.

Comments on this clonotype: This may be a read error, as it is one base from a much larger clone. This chain uses TRBV7-9 with TRBJ2-5, with D uncertain. The CDR3 covers 14 residues. CDR1 is SEHNR and CDR2 is FQNEAQ in the germline V gene (reference sequence). CDR3 in amino acids: CASSRRVIKETQYF. Here the CDR3 DNA reads TGCGCCAGCAGCCGCCGGGTCATAAAAGAGACCCAGTACTTC.

This clonotype was detected ten times or more. The chain employs TRBV5-6 and TRBJ1-1; TRBD1 aligns across 8 bases. This CDR3 comprises 15 residues. Germline V gene lookup returns CDR1 SGHDT and CDR2 YYEEEE. Trimming cost V 5 bases and J 4 bases; bases outside gene matches: 10. The CDR3 DNA follows: TGTGCCAGCAGTTGGGGGTTGGACAGGGCCACTGAAGCTTTCTTT. Protein sequence: CASSWGLDRATEAFF.

At least ten counts were recorded for this clonotype. The chain employs TRBV24-1 and TRBJ2-3, with D unresolved. V dropped 3 bases and J dropped 6 bases, with 15 bases sitting between them. CDR1 KGHDR and CDR2 SFDVKD come from the germline V gene. This CDR3 comprises 15 residues. The CDR3 region has the DNA TGTGCCACCAGTGATCCTTCGGTCCGACGGGATACGCAGTATTTT. Encoded protein: CATSDPSVRRDTQYF.

Many counts were recorded for this clonotype. The chain recombines TRBV12-3 or TRBV12-4 with TRBJ2-7, with 7 bases matching TRBD1. V lost 2 bases to trimming and J lost 1 base; unmatched junction nucleotides: 5. The CDR3 consists of 15 residues. This CDR3 reads CASSLYGTASYEQYF. CDR3 coding DNA: TGTGCCAGCAGTTTATACGGGACAGCGTCCTACGAGCAGTACTTC.